A single sample is the source of the 32 T cell receptor beta chains below, sequenced in a study of OX40 agonist ivuxolimab in advanced cancers. Profiled with immunoSEQ multiplex PCR; TCRdb holds only in-frame clones, not every one. The sample includes about 48,000 clones, approximately 84% seen only once; the top ten take 7.5% to 10%. The source material was CD4+ or CD8+ T cells sorted from blood, sampled in a trial of the OX40 agonist ivuxolimab. All receptors come from an adult with an advanced solid tumor such as melanoma, head and neck, liver or kidney cancer.

The chain links TRBV5-5 to TRBJ2-3; 10 nucleotides agree with TRBD2. The germline V gene has CDR1 SGHKS and CDR2 YYEKEE (reference sequence). V was clipped by 0 bases and J by 4 bases; unmatched bases: 5. CDR3 size: 16 residues. The DNA for the CDR3 is TGTGCCAGCAGCTTGGCCCGGCTAGCGGGGGCAGATACGCAGTATTTT. Amino acids: CASSLARLAGADTQYF.

This clone was seen only once. The gene calls are TRBV21-1 and TRBJ2-7; no DNA check was done on the table's D call, TRBD1. TRBV21-1 has pseudogene status. The CDR3 is 17 amino acids. The CDR3 nucleotides are TGTGCCAGCAGGGCCGAGGACAGACGGTACCTAACATACGAGCAGTACTTC. It encodes CASRAEDRRYLTYEQYF.

This clone was recorded a few times. The chain carries TRBV19 and TRBJ2-7; 12 nucleotides line up with TRBD2. This CDR3 has 13 amino acids. Trimming took 4 bases from V and 6 from J; bases not matched to a gene: 1. CDR1 is LNHDA and CDR2 is SQIVND in the germline V gene (reference sequence). The CDR3 sequence is CASSRLAGAEQYF. CDR3 nucleotide sequence: TGTGCCAGTAGTAGACTAGCGGGAGCCGAGCAGTACTTC.

The chain couples TRBV11-2 to TRBJ1-6; 7 positions match TRBD1. Trimming at V came to 3 bases and at J to 10 bases, leaving 15 bases not matched to a gene. The CDR3 contains 17 residues. The germline V gene encodes CDR1 SGHAT and CDR2 FQNNGV. CDR3 sequence (DNA): TGTGCCAGCAGCTTGAGGATCAACAGGGGAGTAGGCTCACCCCTCCACTTT. Its protein product is CASSLRINRGVGSPLHF.

This clone has more than one count but fewer than ten. The CDR3 protein is CASQGEGARGYTF. The CDR3 DNA reads as TGTGCCAGCCAAGGGGAGGGGGCGCGAGGCTACACCTTC. This chain links TRBV5-5 with TRBJ1-2, with 7 positions matching TRBD1. Germline V lookup: CDR1 SGHKS, CDR2 YYEKEE (reference sequence). The CDR3 contains 13 residues. J was trimmed by 8 bases and V by 7 bases; bases with no gene match: 11.

V is TRBV28 and J is TRBJ1-3, with D perhaps matching TRBD1 (5 bases). The CDR3 length is 14 residues. V lost 3 bases and J lost 4, with 10 bases in between. Germline V gives CDR1 MDHEN, CDR2 SYDVKM. In DNA, the CDR3 is TGTGCCAGCAGTTTGGGGCAGAGAGGAAACACCATATATTTT. This codes for CASSLGQRGNTIYF.

The chain uses TRBV15 and TRBJ2-7, with 9 positions matching TRBD2. The CDR3 has 15 residues. The V and J ends lost 1 base and 3 bases, in that order; junction bases with no gene match: 4. From germline, CDR1 is LNHNV and CDR2 YYDKDF (reference sequence). CDR3 DNA: TGTGCCACCAGCAGAGGACTAGCGGCAAACTACGAGCAGTACTTC. It codes for CATSRGLAANYEQYF.

This clone was detected only once. V gene TRBV2 combines with J gene TRBJ1-5, with 12 bases that match TRBD1. This CDR3 contains 17 residues. With V trimmed by 7 bases and J by 3 bases, 10 bases remained unmatched. Germline loops: CDR1 SNHLY, CDR2 FYNNEI. The CDR3 nucleotides read TGTGCCAGCACCGGGACAGGGGGCATGGATGACAATCAGCCCCAGCATTTT. This translates into CASTGTGGMDDNQPQHF.

This chain links TRBV2 with TRBJ1-5; 9 bases map to TRBD1. Trimming removed 6 bases from V and 9 bases from J; junction bases left unmatched: 3. Per germline, CDR1 SNHLY and CDR2 FYNNEI. The CDR3 consists of 12 residues. The CDR3 nucleotides read TGTGCCAGCAGGACAGGGGGAAGGCCCCAGCATTTT. Translated: CASRTGGRPQHF.

The chain joins TRBV7-2 to TRBJ2-3; tentatively, D is TRBD2 (5 bases). Trimming shortened V by 5 bases and J by 2 bases, and 14 bases separated the two germline ends. The CDR3 contains 15 residues. Germline loops: CDR1 SGHTA, CDR2 FQGNSA. CDR3 amino acids: CASSLQPGITDTQYF. CDR3 nucleotides: TGTGCCAGCAGCCTTCAACCGGGGATCACAGATACGCAGTATTTT. Full variable domain (outside the CDR3, taken from reference TRBV7-2 and TRBJ2-3): GAGVSQSPSNKVTEKGKDVELRCDPISGHTALYWYRQSLGQGLEFLIYFQGNSAPDKSGLPSDRFSAERTGGSVSTLTIQRTQQEDSAVYLCASSLQPGITDTQYFGPGTRLTVL.

The J gene is TRBJ1-2, the V gene TRBV10-2; 9 bases fit TRBD1. CDR1 and CDR2 from the germline V gene are WSHSY and SAAADI. CDR3 length: 13 residues. V trimming: 3 bases; J trimming: 6 bases; junction bases outside the gene matches: 2. CDR3 sequence: CASSDTGGDGYTF. CDR3 in DNA: TGCGCCAGCAGTGACACAGGGGGCGATGGCTACACCTTC.

This rearrangement joins TRBV6-6 to TRBJ2-3, with TRBD2 matching over 11 bases. This CDR3 spans 16 amino acids. Germline lookup yields CDR1 MNHNY and CDR2 SVGAGI (reference sequence). Trimming at V came to 3 bases and at J to 6 bases, leaving 8 bases not matched to a gene. Here the CDR3 reads CASSYEGLAAGDTQYF. The CDR3 bases are TGTGCCAGCAGTTATGAGGGACTAGCGGCGGGGGATACGCAGTATTTT.

This clone was seen only a few times. The gene calls are TRBV7-8 and TRBJ1-1, with a weak D call TRBD1 (5 bases). Germline V CDR1 and CDR2: SGHVS, FQNEAQ. The V end was cut by 7 bases, the J end by 4 bases, with 19 bases between. This CDR3 is 15 amino acids long. CDR3 sequence: CASTLSVNGGTEAFF. DNA of the CDR3: TGTGCCAGCACCCTCTCGGTTAACGGGGGCACTGAAGCTTTCTTT.

CDR3 sequence reads: CASSLAFGDTQYF. CDR3 sequence (DNA): TGTGCCAGCAGCTTAGCCTTCGGCGATACGCAGTATTTT. The V and J genes are TRBV7-9 and TRBJ2-3; D remains unclear. The V gene's germline CDR1 is SEHNR and CDR2 FQNEAQ (reference sequence). The CDR3 has 13 amino acids. Trimming took 0 bases from V and 6 from J, leaving 7 bases between them.

This clone was observed a handful of times. The chain recombines TRBV19 with TRBJ2-1; 7 bases are a match to TRBD2. CDR1 LNHDA and CDR2 SQIVND come from the germline V gene (reference sequence). The CDR3 contains 15 residues. V lost 6 bases, J lost 9 bases, and 14 bases stayed unmatched. CDR3 nucleotide sequence: TGTGCCAGTAGGGACTTGAGGCGGGAGTTGGGTGAGCAGTTCTTC. This encodes CASRDLRRELGEQFF.

This clone was detected once. The genes are TRBV7-2 and TRBJ2-7; 12 bases fit TRBD2. The length of the CDR3 is 15 residues. The V gene end was trimmed by 5 bases and the J gene end by 3 bases; junction bases not matched to a gene: 5. Germline lookup yields CDR1 SGHTA and CDR2 FQGNSA. The CDR3 sequence is CASSTLAGGNYEQYF. The CDR3, as DNA: TGTGCCAGCAGCACCCTAGCGGGAGGGAACTACGAGCAGTACTTC.

Only a few counts were recorded for this clone. The chain combines TRBV2 with TRBJ2-2; D gene ambiguous. The CDR3 is 18 amino acids. The V end lost 0 bases, the J end lost 0 bases, and 14 bases lay between the germline ends. CDR1 SNHLY and CDR2 FYNNEI come from the germline V gene. The CDR3 loop is CASSEAEHGITNTGELFF. CDR3 DNA: TGTGCCAGCAGTGAAGCGGAACACGGAATTACGAACACCGGGGAGCTGTTTTTT.

The chain links TRBV4-2 to TRBJ2-3; possibly TRBD1 for D (6 bases). The length of the CDR3 is 18 residues. Per the germline V gene, CDR1 is LGHNA and CDR2 is YNFKEQ. The germline V and J ends were trimmed by 0 bases and 0 bases, with 16 bases remaining between them. The CDR3 bases are TGTGCCAGCAGCCAAGAATTTCAGGGGCGTACTAGCACAGATACGCAGTATTTT. Amino acids: CASSQEFQGRTSTDTQYF.

V is TRBV29-1 and J is TRBJ1-6; TRBD1 matches at 7 bases. Looked up from germline, CDR1 is SQVTM and CDR2 is ANQGSEA. V trimming: 7 bases; J trimming: 7 bases; junction bases outside the gene matches: 7. The CDR3 contains 13 residues. The CDR3 here is CSAKDRMNSPLHF. Written as DNA, the CDR3 is TGCAGCGCTAAGGACAGGATGAATTCACCCCTCCACTTT.

Only a few counts were recorded for this clone. The chain carries TRBV4-2 and TRBJ2-4; D gene ambiguous. Trimming removed 4 bases from V and 8 bases from J, with 15 bases in between. CDR1 LGHNA and CDR2 YNFKEQ come from the germline V gene. This CDR3 has 14 residues. The CDR3 nucleotides are TGTGCCAGCAGCCGGGCTGGTGAAGGGTACATTCAGTACTTC. It specifies CASSRAGEGYIQYF.

The CDR3, as DNA: TGTGCCAGCAGCTTAGACGGCTACGAGCAGTACTTC. Translated, it gives CASSLDGYEQYF. The chain recombines TRBV11-3 with TRBJ2-7; D unresolved. The CDR3 is made up of 12 amino acids. Trimming shortened V by 0 bases and J by 3 bases, and 3 bases separated the two germline ends. Germline lookup yields CDR1 SGHNT and CDR2 YENEEA.

The V call is TRBV28, the J call TRBJ1-2; the D gene is possibly TRBD1 (5 bases). This CDR3 spans 13 amino acids. The germline CDR1 and CDR2 sequences are MDHEN and SYDVKM. The ends were cut back, 6 bases at V and 4 bases at J, with 12 bases in the middle. The CDR3 coding sequence is TGTGCCAGCAGGGGGCGGTTTTTCTATGGCTACACCTTC. Its translation: CASRGRFFYGYTF.

The chain joins TRBV18 to TRBJ2-5; D unresolved. The CDR3 spans 13 residues. Germline V CDR1 and CDR2: KGHSH, LQKENI. V was clipped by 3 bases and J by 5 bases, with 10 bases between them. CDR3 DNA: TGTGCCAGCTCACCCCTGGCCCGGGAGACCCAGTACTTC. Residues: CASSPLARETQYF.

This chain joins TRBV2 and TRBJ2-3, with D perhaps TRBD1 or TRBD2 (7 bases each). Trimming took off 0 bases at V and 5 bases at J, with 21 bases between the two ends. The CDR3 is 18 residues long. Looked up from germline, CDR1 is SNHLY and CDR2 is FYNNEI. CDR3 DNA sequence: TGTGCCAGCAGTGAAGCGGGCCTAGGGAGGGGGCACAGAGATACGCAGTATTTT. This translates into CASSEAGLGRGHRDTQYF.

This rearrangement joins TRBV28 to TRBJ1-1; TRBD1 aligns across 7 bases. This CDR3 contains 14 residues. Germline V gene lookup returns CDR1 MDHEN and CDR2 SYDVKM. V shed 6 bases and J 5 bases; nucleotides not matched to a gene: 9. The DNA for the CDR3 is TGTGCCAGCAGCCCGGACAGGAGATCTACTGAAGCTTTCTTT. Its protein is CASSPDRRSTEAFF.

The V call is TRBV18, the J call TRBJ2-7; tentatively, D is TRBD1 (6 bases). The CDR3 is 13 amino acids. V was clipped by 6 bases and J by 4 bases, with 13 bases between them. Germline CDR1 KGHSH, CDR2 LQKENI. This CDR3 is CASSLGQLYEQYF. The CDR3 DNA is TGTGCCAGCTCCCTGGGACAATTATACGAGCAGTACTTC.

The CDR3 region is CASSHQTYEQYF. CDR3 in DNA: TGTGCCAGCAGCCATCAGACCTACGAGCAGTACTTC. The chain employs TRBV7-9 and TRBJ2-7; D is uncertain. V lost 5 bases and J 2 bases, leaving 7 bases between the germline ends. The CDR3 extends over 12 amino acids. Germline loops: CDR1 SEHNR, CDR2 FQNEAQ (reference sequence).

The rearrangement joins TRBV4-2 to TRBJ2-1, with D perhaps being TRBD1 or TRBD2 (7 bases each). Per germline, CDR1 LGHNA and CDR2 YNFKEQ. CDR3 length equals 16 residues. Trimming cost V 5 bases and J 4 bases, with 18 bases left between them. The DNA of the CDR3 is TGTGCCAGCAGCGAGACACAGGGGAGGGTTTACAATGAGCAGTTCTTC. Its translation: CASSETQGRVYNEQFF.

The chain employs TRBV18 and TRBJ2-5, with unresolved D. CDR3 length: 13 amino acids. Germline loops: CDR1 KGHSH, CDR2 LQKENI. The V end was cut by 2 bases, the J end by 5 bases, with 9 bases between. The CDR3 loop is CASSPVGRETQYF. CDR3 nucleotide sequence: TGTGCCAGCTCACCAGTGGGTAGGGAGACCCAGTACTTC.

Only a few counts were recorded for this clone. This chain uses TRBV6-5 with TRBJ2-2, with D unresolved. CDR3 length equals 15 residues. Germline loops: CDR1 MNHEY, CDR2 SVGAGI. The germline V and J ends were trimmed by 4 bases and 0 bases, with 9 bases remaining between them. In DNA, the CDR3 is TGTGCCAGCAGTTTGCGAGCTGCGAACACCGGGGAGCTGTTTTTT. Protein sequence: CASSLRAANTGELFF.

The J gene is TRBJ1-3, the V gene TRBV29-1; no clear D gene. CDR3 size: 11 residues. Trimming left V 7 bases short and J 0 bases short, with 4 bases between. Germline lookup yields CDR1 SQVTM and CDR2 ANQGSEA. CDR3 DNA sequence: TGCAGCGCATACTCTGGAAACACCATATATTTT. As protein: CSAYSGNTIYF.

The rearrangement links TRBV10-3 to TRBJ2-7, with 10 bases matching TRBD1. CDR3 size: 15 residues. Unmatched junction bases numbered 6, after V lost 4 bases and J lost 3 bases. Germline V lookup: CDR1 ENHRY, CDR2 SYGVKD. This CDR3 is CAISAGGQGFYEQYF. Written as DNA, the CDR3 is TGTGCCATCAGTGCCGGGGGACAGGGGTTCTACGAGCAGTACTTC.